Listed here is a single T cell receptor beta chain. Time point described: persistent/refractory GD, antithyroid drugs over 5 years with positive TRAb. From RNA extracted from PBMCs, the TCR library was made. The authors diagnosed Graves' disease using American Thyroid Association guidelines. This sample is part of a study of regulatory T cells in long-lasting Graves disease. CDR3 length: 15 residues. Germline V lookup: CDR1 SGHNT, CDR2 YYREEE (reference sequence). V trimming: 2 bases; J trimming: 3 bases; junction bases outside the gene matches: 6. iRepertoire HTBI primers and Arm-PCR of CDR3 regions built TCR beta libraries. Via MiXCR, TCRdb re-called the multiplex PCR reads, giving one row per CDR3 protein. This sample yields about 430,000 distinct CDR3 sequences, of which 21% are seen a single time; 14% belongs to the top ten.

This sample comprised peripheral blood mononuclear cells (PBMCs), obtained when the disease was refractory, from a patient treated with antithyroid drugs. This chain joins TRBV5-4 and TRBJ2-7; 9 nucleotides match TRBD2. The TCR comes from a female donor with Graves disease. The CDR3 region is CASSLPGTSRYEQYF. For the CDR3, the DNA is TGTGCCAGCAGCTTACCCGGGACTAGCCGCTACGAGCAGTACTTC.